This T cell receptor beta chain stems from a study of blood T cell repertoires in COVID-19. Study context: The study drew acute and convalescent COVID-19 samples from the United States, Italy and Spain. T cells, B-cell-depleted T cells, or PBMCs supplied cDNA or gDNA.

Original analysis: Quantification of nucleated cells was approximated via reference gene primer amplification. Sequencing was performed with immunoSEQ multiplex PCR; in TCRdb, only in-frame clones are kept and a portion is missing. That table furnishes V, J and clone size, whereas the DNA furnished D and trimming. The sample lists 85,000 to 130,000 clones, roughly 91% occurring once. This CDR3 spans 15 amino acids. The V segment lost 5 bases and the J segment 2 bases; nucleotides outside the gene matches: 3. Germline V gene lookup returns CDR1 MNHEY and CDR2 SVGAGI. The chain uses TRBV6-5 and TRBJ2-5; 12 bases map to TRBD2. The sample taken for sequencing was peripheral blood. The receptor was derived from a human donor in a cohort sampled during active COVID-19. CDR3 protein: CASSRLAGDQETQYF. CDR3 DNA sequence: TGTGCCAGCAGTCGACTAGCGGGGGATCAAGAGACCCAGTACTTC.